This TCR beta chain was profiled in a study of blood T cell repertoires in COVID-19. Study information: COVID-19 samples collected from the United States, Italy and Spain covered acute and convalescent phases.

Repertoires were generated with immunoSEQ multiplex PCR, while TCRdb's copy carries only in-frame clones and drops some. The repertoire holds 84,000 or so clones, with around 90% as singletons. Source material: peripheral blood. This TCR was recovered from a man between 60 and 70 years old with acute or convalescent COVID-19.

DNA for the CDR3: TGTGCCAGCTCACCCGGCTACAGGACCCTCTATGGCTACACCTTC. It translates to CASSPGYRTLYGYTF. V usage is TRBV18 and J usage is TRBJ1-2, with D perhaps matching TRBD1 (5 bases). Germline CDR1 reads KGHSH; CDR2 reads LQKENI. Trimming took off 3 bases at V and 4 bases at J, with 15 bases between the two ends. The CDR3 spans 15 residues. Together with reference TRBV18 and TRBJ1-2, the CDR3 gives the full variable domain: NAGVMQNPRHLVRRRGQEARLRCSPMKGHSHVYWYRQLPEEGLKFMVYLQKENIIDESGMPKERFSAEFPKEGPSILRIQQVVRGDSAAYFCASSPGYRTLYGYTFGSGTRLTVV.